These 6 T cell receptor beta chains were all obtained from the same sample, sequenced in a study of monozygotic twins with cystic fibrosis. Sequencing was performed with immunoSEQ multiplex PCR; in TCRdb, only in-frame clones are kept and a portion is missing. The sample lists about 20,000 clones; 95% to 97% were seen once. The sample consisted of blood. These TCRs come from a girl aged 2 to 9 with cystic fibrosis.

This clone occurred once. A junction end diverges from the germline sequence, so it may reflect a read error. V usage is TRBV7-7 and J usage is TRBJ2-3; D tentatively fits TRBD1 or TRBD2 (5 bases each). The germline V gene has CDR1 SSHAT and CDR2 FNYEAQ (reference sequence). The CDR3 runs to 16 residues. The CDR3 protein is CASSIGPPGQPDTQYF. In nucleotides, the CDR3 is TGTGCTAGCAGCATCGGACCGCCGGGGCAGCCAGATACGCAGTATTTT.

The J gene is TRBJ2-7, the V gene TRBV29-1; TRBD1 matches at 7 bases. This CDR3 is 17 amino acids long. Germline V gene sequence: CDR1 SQVTM, CDR2 ANQGSEA. Unmatched junction bases numbered 14, after V lost 0 bases and J lost 3 bases. The CDR3 coding sequence is TGCAGCGTTGAAGATTCAGGGGGATATAAGGGAAACTACGAGCAGTACTTC. Amino acid sequence: CSVEDSGGYKGNYEQYF.

J is TRBJ2-3 and V is TRBV27; 7 nucleotides align to TRBD2. CDR3 length: 15 amino acids. Trimming cost V 6 bases and J 0 bases; bases outside gene matches: 6. In germline, CDR1 is MNHEY, CDR2 SMNVEV (reference sequence). CDR3 protein: CASSSLAASTDTQYF. The CDR3 DNA follows: TGTGCCAGCAGCTCGCTAGCGGCCAGCACAGATACGCAGTATTTT.

The rearrangement joins TRBV5-1 to TRBJ2-3; D may be TRBD2 (5 bases). Trimming pared 2 bases from V and 2 bases from J, leaving 9 bases between. Germline assignment: CDR1 SGHRS and CDR2 YFSETQ. There are 14 residues in the CDR3. This CDR3 reads CASSFGLATDTQYF. The CDR3 region has the DNA TGCGCCAGCAGCTTTGGACTGGCCACAGATACGCAGTATTTT.

V is TRBV6-6 and J is TRBJ2-1; D uncertain. This CDR3 has 13 amino acids. The germline V gene has CDR1 MNHNY and CDR2 SVGAGI (reference sequence). The V end was cut by 2 bases, the J end by 6 bases, with 8 bases between. This CDR3 is CASSYRHTNEQFF. In DNA, the CDR3 is TGTGCCAGCAGTTACAGGCATACCAATGAGCAGTTCTTC.

The chain is built from TRBV7-9 and TRBJ2-1, with TRBD1 identical over 9 bases. The germline gives CDR1 SEHNR, CDR2 FQNEAQ (reference sequence). This CDR3 has 16 residues. V lost 2 bases to trimming and J lost 7 bases; unmatched junction nucleotides: 9. The CDR3 region has the DNA TGTGCCAGCAGCTTATTCTCCGGGACAGGGAGAAATGAGCAGTTCTTC. Encoded protein: CASSLFSGTGRNEQFF.